The 32 T cell receptor beta chains below all came from one sample that was sequenced in a study of human T cells and chemical hapten exposure. Specified time point: patch test 2, 6 weeks after DPC sensitization. Treatment meaning: therapeutic diphenylcyclopropenone sensitization with weekly scalp DPC. TCRdb ran MiXCR on the RACE reads and lists one entry per CDR3 protein. Of approximately 85,000 distinct CDR3 sequences in the sample, around 9.6% are singletons; the top ten hold 2% to 2.5%. Specimen: whole blood, collected in connection with sensitization to the hapten diphenylcyclopropenone (DPC). These receptors were taken from a woman in her twenties or thirties with alopecia areata. Some clones in this sample may be carry-over from other donors' samples.

The table lists this clonotype with a few counts. The gene calls are TRBV5-4 and TRBJ2-7, with 7 nucleotides matching TRBD2. The CDR3 has 14 residues. The V gene end was trimmed by 1 base and the J gene end by 5 bases; junction bases not matched to a gene: 6. Germline CDR1 SGHNT, CDR2 YYREEE (reference sequence). CDR3 sequence: CASSLPIRGDEQYF. For the CDR3, the DNA is TGTGCCAGCAGCTTGCCCATACGGGGGGACGAGCAGTACTTC.

V gene TRBV4-1 combines with J gene TRBJ1-1; 8 nucleotides agree with TRBD1. The CDR3 has 17 residues. Germline loops: CDR1 MGHRA, CDR2 YSYEKL. The V segment lost 0 bases and the J segment 4 bases; nucleotides outside the gene matches: 10. The DNA for the CDR3 is TGCGCCAGCAGCCAAGACCCGAGACAGGGGTGGGTCACTGAAGCTTTCTTT. It codes for CASSQDPRQGWVTEAFF.

This clonotype has at least ten counts. The rearrangement joins TRBV6-1 to TRBJ1-1; 8 positions agree with TRBD1. The germline CDR1 and CDR2 sequences are MNHNS and SASEGT. With V trimmed by 4 bases and J by 3 bases, 7 bases remained unmatched. The CDR3 runs 15 residues. DNA of the CDR3: TGTGCCAGCAGTGCTACTTCACAGGGGGACACTGAAGCTTTCTTT. It specifies CASSATSQGDTEAFF.

Many counts were recorded for this clonotype. The chain has TRBV6-6 and TRBJ2-4, with 15 nucleotides matching TRBD2. CDR1 is MNHNY, CDR2 SVGAGI, per germline (reference sequence). The CDR3 is made up of 18 amino acids. The ends lost 0 bases at V and 7 bases at J; junction bases unmatched: 7. The CDR3 DNA reads as TGTGCCAGCAGTTACTCCGGACTAGCGGGGGGGCCAGGGAACATTCAGTACTTC. This gives the protein CASSYSGLAGGPGNIQYF.

This clonotype was recorded many times. J is TRBJ1-1 and V is TRBV29-1; TRBD1 matches at 7 bases. Germline trimming cut 3 bases from V and 10 bases from J; bases unmatched to any gene: 11. This CDR3 region has 13 residues. The V gene's germline CDR1 is SQVTM and CDR2 ANQGSEA. CDR3: CSVDGGTAGLAFF. CDR3 sequence (DNA): TGCAGCGTTGATGGGGGGACAGCAGGGCTAGCTTTCTTT.

The rearrangement uses TRBV9 and TRBJ2-5; 7 nucleotides line up with TRBD2. The CDR3 runs 16 residues. Per the germline V gene, CDR1 is SGDLS and CDR2 is YYNGEE. Germline trimming cut 4 bases from V and 2 bases from J; bases unmatched to any gene: 11. The CDR3 protein is CASSTSARTSQETQYF. As DNA, the CDR3 is TGTGCCAGCAGCACTAGCGCCAGGACCTCTCAAGAGACCCAGTACTTC.

This clonotype was counted ten times or more. The chain employs TRBV20-1 and TRBJ2-7; D is ambiguous. Germline CDR1 and CDR2: DFQATT and SNEGSKA (reference sequence). The CDR3 is made up of 11 amino acids. V was clipped by 5 bases and J by 2 bases, with 7 bases between them. Written as DNA, the CDR3 is TGCAGTGCTGGAACGACCTACGAGCAGTACTTC. This codes for CSAGTTYEQYF.

This clonotype was counted many times. This sequence joins TRBV4-2 and TRBJ2-3; no clear D gene. The CDR3 consists of 16 residues. Germline V gives CDR1 LGHNA, CDR2 YNFKEQ. Deletions cut 1 base from V and 3 bases from J, with 14 bases between. The chain's CDR3 is CASSQGFRDETDTQYF. The CDR3 nucleotides read TGTGCCAGCAGCCAAGGCTTCCGAGATGAAACAGATACGCAGTATTTT.

This clonotype has only a few counts. This chain links TRBV7-9 with TRBJ2-2, with 7 nucleotides matching TRBD1. CDR1 is SEHNR, CDR2 FQNEAQ, per germline (reference sequence). The CDR3 has 15 amino acids. Trimming removed 4 bases from V and 6 bases from J; junction bases left unmatched: 8. The CDR3 protein is CASSYRDRTAGELFF. DNA for the CDR3: TGTGCCAGCAGCTACAGGGACAGAACTGCCGGGGAGCTGTTTTTT.

This clonotype was counted at least ten times. CDR3 sequence reads: CASSPRVGDEQYF. In DNA form, the CDR3 reads TGTGCCAGCTCACCCCGAGTCGGCGACGAGCAGTACTTC. This rearrangement joins TRBV18 to TRBJ2-7; D is unresolved. Germline loops: CDR1 KGHSH, CDR2 LQKENI. The CDR3 is made up of 13 amino acids. The germline V and J ends were trimmed by 3 bases and 5 bases, with 11 bases remaining between them. The whole variable domain, filled in from reference TRBV18 and TRBJ2-7, reads NAGVMQNPRHLVRRRGQEARLRCSPMKGHSHVYWYRQLPEEGLKFMVYLQKENIIDESGMPKERFSAEFPKEGPSILRIQQVVRGDSAAYFCASSPRVGDEQYFGPGTRLTVT.

This clonotype occurred a few times. The chain uses TRBV5-8 and TRBJ1-2; no firm D call. The CDR3 sequence is 15 residues long. The ends were cut back, 4 bases at V and 4 bases at J, with 17 bases in the middle. Germline CDR1 reads SGHTS; CDR2 reads YDEGEE. The CDR3 reads CASSHKGLRGYGYTF. CDR3 coding DNA: TGTGCCAGCAGCCATAAAGGACTCCGGGGCTATGGCTACACCTTC.

This clonotype appeared many times. The chain joins TRBV7-9 to TRBJ1-5; D might be TRBD1 (5 bases). The V gene's germline CDR1 is SEHNR and CDR2 FQNEAQ (reference sequence). CDR3 size: 12 residues. The ends were cut back, 5 bases at V and 7 bases at J, with 9 bases in the middle. CDR3 region: CASSRGGQPQHF. The CDR3 nucleotides read TGTGCCAGCAGCCGTGGGGGACAGCCCCAGCATTTT.

This clonotype was recorded many times. The V gene is TRBV10-3, the J gene TRBJ1-1; TRBD1 agrees at 8 bases. CDR1 and CDR2 from the germline V gene are ENHRY and SYGVKD. The CDR3 loop spans 15 amino acids. Trimming cost V 6 bases and J 4 bases; bases outside gene matches: 10. The CDR3 region is CAISRTGGGGTEAFF. CDR3 sequence (DNA): TGTGCCATCAGCCGCACAGGGGGTGGAGGCACTGAAGCTTTCTTT.

This clonotype has at least ten counts. The chain links TRBV7-2 to TRBJ1-3, with 7 bases that match TRBD1. Looked up from germline, CDR1 is SGHTA and CDR2 is FQGNSA. The CDR3 is made up of 13 amino acids. Trimming at V came to 7 bases and at J to 4 bases, leaving 4 bases not matched to a gene. CDR3 in DNA: TGTGCCAGCACGTCAGGGGGAGGAAACACCATATATTTT. Its protein product is CASTSGGGNTIYF.

V gene TRBV6-2 or TRBV6-3 combines with J gene TRBJ2-1; possibly TRBD1 or TRBD2 for D (7 bases each). From germline, CDR1 is MNHEY and CDR2 SVGEGT. CDR3 length: 17 residues. Trimming left V 2 bases short and J 1 base short, with 15 bases between. CDR3 region: CASSYPTGRGSYNEQFF. The CDR3 nucleotides are TGTGCCAGCAGTTACCCGACAGGGCGGGGGTCCTACAATGAGCAGTTCTTC.

This clonotype was found many times. The rearrangement joins TRBV6-1 to TRBJ2-2; 12 nucleotides agree with TRBD2. Germline-derived CDR1 and CDR2 are MNHNS and SASEGT. This CDR3 spans 17 amino acids. The trim removed 7 bases at V and 0 bases at J, leaving 6 bases unmatched. CDR3 loop: CASTPTSGGTNTGELFF. Here the CDR3 DNA reads TGTGCCAGCACCCCGACTAGCGGGGGCACGAACACCGGGGAGCTGTTTTTT.

Of note for this clonotype: A much larger clone differs from this one at a single base, so this may be a read error. V and J are TRBV4-2 and TRBJ1-5; 11 bases align to TRBD1. The CDR3 covers 16 residues. Trimming took 2 bases from V and 5 from J; bases not matched to a gene: 5. The germline V gene encodes CDR1 LGHNA and CDR2 YNFKEQ. CDR3 coding DNA: TGTGCCAGCAGCCAATCGGGACAGGGGGGCGATCAGCCCCAGCATTTT. It codes for CASSQSGQGGDQPQHF.

This clonotype came up a few times. The J gene is TRBJ1-2, the V gene TRBV12-3 or TRBV12-4; D is unclear. The CDR3 extends over 15 amino acids. Trimming took 1 base from V and 4 from J, leaving 13 bases between them. The CDR3 DNA reads TGTGCCAGCAGTTTAGTTCGAGGATCGGGCTATGGCTACACCTTC. Translating gives CASSLVRGSGYGYTF.

This clonotype has ten or more counts. V and J are TRBV6-5 and TRBJ2-1; 14 bases are shared with TRBD2. The J segment lost 0 bases and the V segment lost 6 bases, leaving 10 bases of the junction unmatched. Germline assignment: CDR1 MNHEY and CDR2 SVGAGI. The CDR3 sequence is 19 residues long. CDR3 sequence reads: CASSDEGLAGDPSYNEQFF. The CDR3 DNA reads TGTGCCAGCAGCGACGAGGGACTAGCGGGAGACCCCTCCTACAATGAGCAGTTCTTC.

The chain uses TRBV6-2 or TRBV6-3 and TRBJ2-1, with D perhaps given as TRBD1 or TRBD2 (6 bases each). From germline, CDR1 is MNHEY and CDR2 SVGEGT. Trimming left V 6 bases short and J 15 bases short, with 15 bases between. This CDR3 has 11 amino acids. The CDR3 DNA reads TGTGCCAGCAGCCACGGGGGCCGCGGGTTCTTC. Translating it yields CASSHGGRGFF.

The chain employs TRBV6-6 and TRBJ2-1; 7 positions match TRBD2. V lost 5 bases, J lost 9 bases, and 22 bases stayed unmatched. Germline V gene sequence: CDR1 MNHNY, CDR2 SVGAGI (reference sequence). The CDR3 is made up of 18 amino acids. The CDR3 DNA reads as TGTGCCAGCAGTCACGGACTAGAAGTACCCTCGAGTAATGTTGAGCAGTTCTTC. Translation gives CASSHGLEVPSSNVEQFF.

This clonotype was found many times. V is TRBV20-1 and J is TRBJ2-3; D may correspond to TRBD1 or TRBD2 (5 bases each). V was trimmed by 0 bases and J by 4 bases, leaving 14 bases between them. CDR1 DFQATT and CDR2 SNEGSKA come from the germline V gene (reference sequence). The CDR3 contains 15 residues. CDR3 region: CSARDGGRGADTQYF. The CDR3, as DNA: TGCAGTGCTAGAGATGGGGGACGGGGTGCAGATACGCAGTATTTT.

The table lists this clonotype with many counts. V usage is TRBV18 and J usage is TRBJ2-3; D perhaps matches TRBD2 (5 bases). The germline V and J ends were trimmed by 3 bases and 1 base, with 11 bases remaining between them. CDR3 length equals 15 residues. Germline V gives CDR1 KGHSH, CDR2 LQKENI. The CDR3: CASSPPGIGTDTQYF. CDR3 in DNA: TGTGCCAGCTCACCCCCCGGGATTGGCACAGATACGCAGTATTTT.

This clonotype was counted only a few times. The chain is built from TRBV5-1 and TRBJ1-1, with 9 bases that match TRBD1. This CDR3 comprises 14 residues. V lost 4 bases and J lost 4; bases outside the gene matches: 5. Germline V gene sequence: CDR1 SGHRS, CDR2 YFSETQ. This CDR3 is CASSAGTGPTEAFF. The CDR3 region has the DNA TGCGCCAGCAGCGCGGGGACAGGGCCCACTGAAGCTTTCTTT.

There are many counts of this clonotype. The chain has TRBV20-1 and TRBJ2-7, with 7 bases identical to TRBD1. V gave up 4 bases and J gave up 6 bases; unmatched junction bases: 15. The V gene's germline CDR1 is DFQATT and CDR2 SNEGSKA (reference sequence). This CDR3 is built from 15 residues. CDR3 DNA: TGCAGTGCTACCCTGGGACAGCGGTGGAGCAGCGAGCAGTACTTC. It is translated as CSATLGQRWSSEQYF.

This clonotype was seen repeatedly, ten times or more. The chain has TRBV12-3 or TRBV12-4 and TRBJ1-1, with D perhaps TRBD1 (5 bases). V was clipped by 3 bases and J by 4 bases, with 12 bases between them. The CDR3 spans 14 residues. The CDR3 here is CASSFGARITEAFF. In DNA form, the CDR3 reads TGTGCCAGCAGTTTCGGGGCCCGCATCACTGAAGCTTTCTTT.

In its sample, this clonotype was seen a few times. This chain links TRBV6-6 with TRBJ2-5; 7 positions match TRBD1. With 8 bases clipped from V and 2 bases from J, the junction kept 8 bases outside the gene matches. CDR3 length equals 14 residues. CDR1 is MNHNY and CDR2 is SVGAGI in the germline V gene (reference sequence). Here the CDR3 DNA reads TGTGCCAGCGGGGTGGCGACAGGGCAAGAGACCCAGTACTTC. This translates into CASGVATGQETQYF.

This clonotype was observed a few times. The chain employs TRBV10-3 and TRBJ1-1, with 7 bases that match TRBD1. V was clipped by 5 bases and J by 2 bases; unmatched bases: 5. The CDR3 has 14 residues. Germline assignment: CDR1 ENHRY and CDR2 SYGVKD. CDR3 protein: CAISRDSTNTEAFF. In DNA, the CDR3 is TGTGCCATCAGTAGGGACAGCACTAACACTGAAGCTTTCTTT.

This sequence joins TRBV28 and TRBJ2-7; the D is unclear. The CDR3 consists of 11 residues. The ends were cut back, 3 bases at V and 6 bases at J, with 6 bases in the middle. Germline CDR1 reads MDHEN; CDR2 reads SYDVKM. The CDR3: CASSLWPEQYF. The CDR3 nucleotides read TGTGCCAGCAGTTTGTGGCCCGAGCAGTACTTC.

CDR3 DNA: TGTGCCAGCAGCGTAGGGGGTACTGCAACTAATGAAAAACTGTTTTTT. As protein: CASSVGGTATNEKLFF. The rearrangement uses TRBV9 and TRBJ1-4; D gene uncertain. Germline V gene data show CDR1 as SGDLS and CDR2 as YYNGEE. This CDR3 comprises 16 residues. V shed 0 bases and J shed 0 bases, with 9 bases lying between them. The variable domain in full, completed from reference TRBV9 and TRBJ1-4, reads DSGVTQTPKHLITATGQRVTLRCSPRSGDLSVYWYQQSLDQGLQFLIQYYNGEERAKGNILERFSAQQFPDLHSELNLSSLELGDSALYFCASSVGGTATNEKLFFGSGTQLSVL.

This clonotype was counted only a few times. The gene calls are TRBV28 and TRBJ2-7, with D possibly matching TRBD2 (6 bases). Per germline, CDR1 MDHEN and CDR2 SYDVKM. Trimming removed 8 bases from V and 9 bases from J, with 17 bases in between. The CDR3 extends over 12 amino acids. CDR3 protein: CASGSGLSGQYF. CDR3 DNA: TGTGCCAGCGGCTCGGGACTTTCAGGGCAGTACTTC.

The chain combines TRBV10-3 with TRBJ1-3; 7 bases fit TRBD1. Germline loops: CDR1 ENHRY, CDR2 SYGVKD. V lost 9 bases to trimming and J lost 1 base; unmatched junction nucleotides: 9. The CDR3 runs to 15 residues. The chain's CDR3 is CAITDRAYSGNTIYF. The CDR3 nucleotides read TGTGCCATAACCGACAGGGCCTATTCTGGAAACACCATATATTTT.